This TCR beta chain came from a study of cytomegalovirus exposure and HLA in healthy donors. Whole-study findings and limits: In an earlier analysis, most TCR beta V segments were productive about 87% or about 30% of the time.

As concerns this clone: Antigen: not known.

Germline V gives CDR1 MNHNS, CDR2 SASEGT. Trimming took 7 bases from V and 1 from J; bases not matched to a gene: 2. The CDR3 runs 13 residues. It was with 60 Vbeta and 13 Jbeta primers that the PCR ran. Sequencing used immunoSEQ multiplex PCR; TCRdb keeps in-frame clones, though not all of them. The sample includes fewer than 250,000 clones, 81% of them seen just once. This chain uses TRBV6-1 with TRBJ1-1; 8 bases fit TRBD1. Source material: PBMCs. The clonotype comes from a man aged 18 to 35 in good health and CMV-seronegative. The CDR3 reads CASTRGRNTEAFF. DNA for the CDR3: TGTGCCAGCACCAGGGGGCGGAACACTGAAGCTTTCTTT.